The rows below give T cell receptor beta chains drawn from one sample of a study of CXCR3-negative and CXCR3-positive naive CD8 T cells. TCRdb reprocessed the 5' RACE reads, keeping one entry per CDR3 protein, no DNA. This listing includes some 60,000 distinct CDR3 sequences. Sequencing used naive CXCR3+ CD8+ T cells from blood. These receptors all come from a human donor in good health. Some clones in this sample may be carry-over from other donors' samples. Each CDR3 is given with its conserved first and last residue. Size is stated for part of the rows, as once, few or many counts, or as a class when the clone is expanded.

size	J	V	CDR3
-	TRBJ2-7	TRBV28	CASNPGSPYEQYF
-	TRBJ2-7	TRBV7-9	CASSPPGQEQYF
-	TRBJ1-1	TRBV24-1	CATRRWGRTEAFF
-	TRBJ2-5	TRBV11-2	CASSLGPGQETQYF
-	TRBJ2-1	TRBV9	CASSPGTGVVNEQFF
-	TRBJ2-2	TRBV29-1	CSANRGTGELFF
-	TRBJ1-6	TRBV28	CASSFDFRGSSYNSPLHF
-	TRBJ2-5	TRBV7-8	CASSNGQGQETQYF
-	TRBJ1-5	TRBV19	CASSLGLESYQPQHF
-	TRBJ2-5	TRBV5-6	CASCDRAQETQYF
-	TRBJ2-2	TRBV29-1	CSSRSDTGELFF
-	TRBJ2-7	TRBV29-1	CSVGGLTYEQYF
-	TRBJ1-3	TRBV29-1	CSVVGGNTIYF
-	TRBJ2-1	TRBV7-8	CASSYLAGEYYNEQFF
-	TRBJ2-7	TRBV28	CASTYRASYEQYF
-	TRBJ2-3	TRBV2	CASSLGASLTDTQYF
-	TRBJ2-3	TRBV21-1	CASSPGWLAGSTDTQYF
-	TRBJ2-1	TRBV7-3	CASSLLQGAPVLSINEQFF
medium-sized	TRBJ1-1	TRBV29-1	CSVFERTVNTEAFF
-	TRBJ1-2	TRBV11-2	CASYNVKYGYTF